This record covers a single TCR beta chain. Its specificity is unknown. The source of the sample is a study of cytomegalovirus exposure and HLA in healthy donors. General study findings and limits: Presence/absence results assume similar sequencing depth per donor, which may not hold.

PCR was performed using 60 Vbeta and 13 Jbeta primers. Clones were sequenced by immunoSEQ multiplex PCR, and TCRdb holds only the in-frame ones, with some missing. The table has 110,000 to 150,000 clones, 80% seen once. The CDR3 runs to 15 residues. In germline, CDR1 is LNHDA, CDR2 SQIVND (reference sequence). V shed 6 bases and J 4 bases; nucleotides not matched to a gene: 8. The chain carries TRBV19 and TRBJ1-1, with TRBD1 matching 10 bases. The receptor was derived from a man in his forties or fifties in good health and CMV-seronegative. Sequencing was performed on PBMCs. The CDR3 here is CASRPLTGGPTEAFF. Written as DNA, the CDR3 is TGTGCCAGTAGGCCCCTGACAGGGGGCCCCACTGAAGCTTTCTTT.